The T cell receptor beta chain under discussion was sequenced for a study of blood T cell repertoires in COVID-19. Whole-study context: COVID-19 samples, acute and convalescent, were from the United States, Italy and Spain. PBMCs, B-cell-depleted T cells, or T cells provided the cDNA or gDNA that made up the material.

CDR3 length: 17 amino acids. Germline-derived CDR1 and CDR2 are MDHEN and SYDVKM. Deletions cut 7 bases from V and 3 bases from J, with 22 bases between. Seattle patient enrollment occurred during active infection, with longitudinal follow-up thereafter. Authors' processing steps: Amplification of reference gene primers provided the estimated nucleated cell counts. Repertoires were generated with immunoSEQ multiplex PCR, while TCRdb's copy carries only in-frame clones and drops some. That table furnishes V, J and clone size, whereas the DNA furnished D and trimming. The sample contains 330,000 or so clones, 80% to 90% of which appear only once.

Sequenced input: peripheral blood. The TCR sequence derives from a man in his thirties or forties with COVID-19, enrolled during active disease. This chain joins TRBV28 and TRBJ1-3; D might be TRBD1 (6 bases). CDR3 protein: CASNKKEQGEGGNTIYF. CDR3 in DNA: TGTGCCAGCAACAAAAAGGAACAGGGAGAGGGTGGAAACACCATATATTTT.